The 13 T cell receptor beta chains below were found in one sample sequenced in a study of response to subunit inactivated influenza vaccine (dated by TCRdb to the late 2010s). Library prep was done by RT-PCR. The instrument given in TCRdb is Illumina HiSeq 2500. TCRdb's own reprocessing of the public reads used fastp at Q25 and MiXCR and kept productive beta chains. Each CDR3 protein appears once, grouped with its most common genes and DNA. Counted in this sample were fewer than 250,000 distinct CDR3 sequences; 14% of them appeared once. The top ten clonotypes cover roughly 26% of the sample. The source was CD8+ T cells sorted from PBMCs, collected roughly 5 days after vaccination. Source of these receptors: a man aged 45-60 years who received an inactivated influenza vaccine. Donor details come from another sample of the same person, matched by shared clones.

This clonotype was picked up a small number of times. V and J are TRBV12-3 or TRBV12-4 and TRBJ2-7, with D perhaps matching TRBD1 or TRBD2 (5 bases each). The CDR3 is made up of 16 amino acids. V was pared by 5 bases and J by 7 bases, with 24 bases between. CDR3 nucleotide sequence: TGTGCCAGCAGTGGGGGAGAAGGGCCTAACTGGACGGAGCAGTACTTC. Translation: CASSGGEGPNWTEQYF.

This clonotype was observed a handful of times. This chain uses TRBV6-2 or TRBV6-3 with TRBJ2-7; TRBD2 aligns across 11 bases. V shed 5 bases and J 0 bases; nucleotides not matched to a gene: 3. Germline V CDR1 and CDR2: MNHEY, SVGEGT. This CDR3 is 15 amino acids long. The chain's CDR3 is CASSRLAGSSYEQYF. The DNA of the CDR3 is TGTGCCAGCAGTCGACTAGCGGGGAGCTCCTACGAGCAGTACTTC.

This clonotype was seen ten or more times. The chain couples TRBV7-8 to TRBJ2-5, with D tentatively TRBD2 (6 bases). The CDR3 sequence is 14 residues long. Deletions cut 5 bases from V and 2 bases from J, with 12 bases between. CDR1 and CDR2 from the germline V gene are SGHVS and FQNEAQ. The CDR3 protein is CASSPLGGQETQYF. For the CDR3, the DNA is TGTGCCAGCAGCCCCCTGGGAGGTCAAGAGACCCAGTACTTC.

This clonotype was detected many times. This sequence joins TRBV7-2 and TRBJ2-7; 7 nucleotides agree with TRBD1. V dropped 3 bases and J dropped 0; count of bases not matched to a gene: 8. The CDR3 is 16 residues long. Looked up from germline, CDR1 is SGHTA and CDR2 is FQGNSA. The CDR3 spells CASSLNRDRRSYEQYF. CDR3 nucleotides: TGTGCCAGCAGCTTGAACCGGGACAGACGCTCCTACGAGCAGTACTTC.

This clonotype occurred a few times. The chain joins TRBV11-2 to TRBJ2-2, with D possibly called TRBD1 or TRBD2 (5 bases each). Germline V CDR1 and CDR2: SGHAT, FQNNGV. This CDR3 spans 14 amino acids. Trimming removed 1 base from V and 13 bases from J, with 16 bases in between. In nucleotides, the CDR3 is TGTGCCAGCAGCTTAGCCGAGGGGCGGGTGGGGCTGTTTTTT. It yields the protein CASSLAEGRVGLFF.

This clonotype was observed a handful of times. This chain connects TRBV20-1 to TRBJ2-7, with TRBD2 matching 7 bases. Germline values: CDR1 DFQATT, CDR2 SNEGSKA (reference sequence). The CDR3 runs to 15 residues. The junction had 11 bases not matched to a gene; V was cut back by 3 bases and J by 3 bases. The CDR3 DNA is TGCAGTGCTAGGGAACCGACTAGCCGTCTCTACGAGCAGTACTTC. Translating it yields CSAREPTSRLYEQYF.

This clonotype was observed a handful of times. The rearrangement uses TRBV15 and TRBJ2-1; D remains unclear. There are 13 residues in the CDR3. The V gene's germline CDR1 is LNHNV and CDR2 YYDKDF (reference sequence). V was cut by 3 bases and J by 6 bases, with 9 bases left in between. The CDR3 nucleotides read TGTGCCACCAGCAGTGGGGTTGTCAATGAGCAGTTCTTC. Its protein is CATSSGVVNEQFF.

This clonotype was counted only a few times. V and J are TRBV9 and TRBJ2-3, with 7 positions matching TRBD1. The CDR3 totals 15 residues. V lost 3 bases, J lost 4 bases, and 8 bases stayed unmatched. The germline CDR1 and CDR2 sequences are SGDLS and YYNGEE. The DNA of the CDR3 is TGTGCCAGCAGCGCGGGGACAGTCGGGGCAGATACGCAGTATTTT. Translating gives CASSAGTVGADTQYF.

The chain recombines TRBV5-1 with TRBJ1-2; D gene unclear. Germline V gene lookup returns CDR1 SGHRS and CDR2 YFSETQ. V lost 6 bases and J 2 bases, leaving 17 bases between the germline ends. CDR3 size: 15 residues. CDR3 region: CASNVAPSENYGYTF. DNA for the CDR3: TGCGCCAGCAACGTTGCTCCGTCAGAAAACTATGGCTACACCTTC. Looking up the rest from reference TRBV5-1 and TRBJ1-2 gives the full variable domain: KAGVTQTPRYLIKTRGQQVTLSCSPISGHRSVSWYQQTPGQGLQFLFEYFSETQRNKGNFPGRFSGRQFSNSRSEMNVSTLELGDSALYLCASNVAPSENYGYTFGSGTRLTVV.

V and J are TRBV6-5 and TRBJ2-1; D is ambiguous. The CDR3 runs to 15 residues. Germline assignment: CDR1 MNHEY and CDR2 SVGAGI. Trimming shortened V by 4 bases and J by 2 bases, and 12 bases separated the two germline ends. CDR3 sequence reads: CASSFEANPYNEQFF. Here the CDR3 DNA reads TGTGCCAGCAGTTTTGAGGCGAATCCCTACAATGAGCAGTTCTTC.

The V gene is TRBV5-1, the J gene TRBJ2-2; TRBD1 might be the D (5 bases). Trimming took off 0 bases at V and 3 bases at J, with 6 bases between the two ends. This CDR3 contains 14 residues. In germline, CDR1 is SGHRS, CDR2 YFSETQ. For the CDR3, the DNA is TGCGCCAGCAGCTTGGTGACAGACACCGGGGAGCTGTTTTTT. This gives the protein CASSLVTDTGELFF. Combining the CDR3 with reference TRBV5-1 and TRBJ2-2 gives the whole variable domain KAGVTQTPRYLIKTRGQQVTLSCSPISGHRSVSWYQQTPGQGLQFLFEYFSETQRNKGNFPGRFSGRQFSNSRSEMNVSTLELGDSALYLCASSLVTDTGELFFGEGSRLTVL.

About this clonotype itself: A clone one base away is much larger, so this may be a read error. Because it lacks the conserved phenylalanine or tryptophan at the end, this CDR3 is likely a read error. V usage is TRBV29-1 and J usage is TRBJ2-3, with D maybe TRBD1 (5 bases). In germline, CDR1 is SQVTM, CDR2 ANQGSEA. V was pared by 0 bases and J by 4 bases, with 14 bases between. The CDR3 is 15 amino acids. The CDR3 here is CSVEDGFRVPDTQYL. The CDR3 region has the DNA TGCAGCGTTGAAGATGGTTTCAGGGTCCCAGATACGCAGTATTTA.

This clonotype was counted only a few times. The rearrangement links TRBV7-8 to TRBJ1-1, with a tentative D call TRBD1 (6 bases). Germline CDR1 and CDR2: SGHVS and FQNEAQ. The ends were cut back, 5 bases at V and 8 bases at J, with 15 bases in the middle. The CDR3 contains 13 residues. The CDR3 DNA reads as TGTGCCAGCAGCCTGAGGACAGATGGGGAAGCTTTCTTT. This sequence encodes CASSLRTDGEAFF.